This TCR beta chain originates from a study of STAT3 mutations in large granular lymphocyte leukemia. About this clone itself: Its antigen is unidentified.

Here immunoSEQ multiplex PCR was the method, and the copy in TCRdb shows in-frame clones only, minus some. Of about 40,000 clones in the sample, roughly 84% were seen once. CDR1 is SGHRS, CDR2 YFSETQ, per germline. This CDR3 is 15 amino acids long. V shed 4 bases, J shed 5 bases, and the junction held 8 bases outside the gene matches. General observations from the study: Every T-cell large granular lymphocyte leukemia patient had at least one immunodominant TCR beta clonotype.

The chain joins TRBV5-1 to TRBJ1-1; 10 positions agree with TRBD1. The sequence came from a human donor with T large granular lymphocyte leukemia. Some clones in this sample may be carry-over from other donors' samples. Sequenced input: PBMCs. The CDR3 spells CASSARQGARTEAFF. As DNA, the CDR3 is TGCGCCAGCAGCGCGAGACAGGGGGCGAGGACTGAAGCTTTCTTT.